This T cell receptor beta chain appears in the sequencing data of a study of T-cell reconstitution after alpha-beta-depleted transplantation in children. TCRbeta library construction was performed incorporating unique molecular identifiers. TCRdb reprocessed the PCR reads via MiXCR and lists one record per CDR3 protein. The sample lists roughly 590,000 distinct CDR3 sequences; approximately 15% were seen once. In germline, CDR1 is DFQATT, CDR2 SNEGSKA (reference sequence). V was pared by 1 base and J by 3 bases, with 11 bases of the junction left unmatched. CDR3 length: 17 amino acids. In its sample, this clonotype was seen many times.

This TCR was recovered from a human donor who donated a stem cell graft to a child with acute myeloid leukemia. Source: PBMCs from the stem cell graft donor, taken from the stem cell graft. V gene TRBV20-1 combines with J gene TRBJ1-2; 10 bases map to TRBD1. This CDR3 reads CSARGGTGDPTDYGYTF. The CDR3 region has the DNA TGCAGTGCTAGAGGTGGGACAGGGGACCCTACGGACTATGGCTACACCTTC.